This TCR beta chain was profiled in a study of blood T cell repertoires in COVID-19 (dated by TCRdb to the early 2020s). About the investigation overall: The collaborator samples originated in the United States, Italy and Spain and spanned the acute and convalescent phases of COVID-19. The material from the prospective study consisted of cDNA or gDNA derived from T cells, B-cell-depleted T cells, or PBMCs. Deeply sampled blood TCRbeta repertoires from subjects exposed to, actively infected with, or recovered from COVID-19 were included in the dataset. The repertoires were released in a freely available public database intended as a resource for research on the immune response to SARS-CoV-2. The samples were drawn from two sources: the first 160 participants of the ongoing ImmuneRACE study, and 1,000 to 1,500 subjects contributed by 6 global collaborators. A de-identified subject ID, COVID-19 status, age in years and sex were almost always included in the sample metadata. Where available, HLA class I and class II types were taken from metadata supplied by the sample provider and were not determined by assay-based typing. Study-level results and caveats: Clinical and demographic metadata were provided uncurated, with the amount varying by source and participant.

Whole blood was collected in K2EDTA tubes by collaborating institutions according to the institutions' own protocols. For TCRbeta analysis, collaborators shipped samples as frozen whole blood, isolated PBMCs, or DNA extracted from either of those sample types. Points on this clone: The antigen this receptor binds is unknown. No much larger clone is present one base from it, and per-base qualities are unavailable.

The immunoSEQ Assay, a bias-controlled multiplex PCR, was used to amplify TCRbeta CDR3 regions from genomic DNA. Processing in the source paper ran as follows. Nucleated cell counts per sample were estimated from amplification of reference gene primers within the assay. To quantify the absolute abundance of each unique TCRbeta CDR3 rearrangement, sequence reads were collapsed and filtered. For each sample, productive Simpson clonality was calculated as the square root of Simpson's diversity index across productive rearrangements. Drawn from immuneACCESS, this table holds only the in-frame rearrangements with V and J called that TCRdb kept. Clones are partly lost; checked studies trace under half to an unresolved V gene and leave the rest unexplained. V, J and clone size were drawn from that table, and D and trimming were deduced from the DNA. In all, the sample holds around 200,000 clones, and around nine tenths of those were seen once. The ten largest clones take up approximately 3.5% of the sample.

V is shortened by 4 bases, J by 1 base, and the region joining them spans 10 bases. The CDR3 has 14 amino acids, counting the end cysteine and phenylalanine. The retained sequence is limited to the CDR3, 42 bases, with the frame set at the first base. CDR1 is given as ENHRY and CDR2 as SYGVKD, both from the germline V gene. The receptor comes from an older man with acute or convalescent COVID-19. The sample was peripheral blood. The rearranged chain carries TRBV10-3 and TRBJ1-1, and the D gene may be TRBD1, 6 bases matching. Here the CDR3 is given as CAISVGTTNTEAFF. The DNA sequence is TGTGCCATCAGTGTGGGGACAACGAACACTGAAGCTTTCTTT.